The 5 T cell receptor beta chains presented below share a single source sample, sequenced in a study of T cells of healthy individuals. Using its own MiXCR run on the 5' RACE reads, TCRdb lists one record per CDR3 protein. Of 60,000 to 80,000 distinct CDR3 sequences listed, around 15% are singletons. These receptors all come from a human donor in good health.

This clonotype was found a few times. This chain connects TRBV10-3 to TRBJ2-1, with 14 bases matching TRBD2. This CDR3 spans 14 amino acids. The germline V gene encodes CDR1 ENHRY and CDR2 SYGVKD. V trimming: 6 bases; J trimming: 9 bases; junction bases outside the gene matches: 4. CDR3 protein: CAISRTSGGSEQFF. CDR3 DNA sequence: TGTGCCATCAGCCGGACTAGCGGGGGGTCTGAGCAGTTCTTC.

This clonotype has a handful of counts. This chain joins TRBV12-3 or TRBV12-4 and TRBJ1-5; D may be TRBD1 (5 bases). This CDR3 region has 15 residues. V gave up 3 bases and J gave up 3 bases, with 12 bases separating them. The CDR3 DNA reads TGTGCCAGCAGTTTTGGCCAGGGAGCCAATCAGCCCCAGCATTTT. It is translated as CASSFGQGANQPQHF.

This clonotype has at least ten counts. This rearrangement joins TRBV5-5 to TRBJ1-1, with D uncertain. V was shortened by 2 bases and J by 8 bases, with 19 bases between the two germline ends. The CDR3 length is 15 residues. Germline V CDR1 and CDR2: SGHKS, YYEKEE (reference sequence). CDR3 in DNA: TGTGCCAGCAGCTTTACGCGATTTGGAATAACGGAAGCTTTCTTT. Protein: CASSFTRFGITEAFF.

This clonotype was seen many times. The CDR3 DNA follows: TGTGCTAGTGGTTTGAATAGCCACCCCAAGGGCTCAGGGACAGATACGCAGTATTTT. Translating gives CASGLNSHPKGSGTDTQYF. This chain uses TRBV12-5 with TRBJ2-3, with a weak D call TRBD1 (5 bases). The CDR3 spans 19 residues. Germline V gives CDR1 LGHNT, CDR2 FRNRAP. The germline V and J ends were trimmed by 2 bases and 3 bases, with 24 bases remaining between them.

V is TRBV7-9 and J is TRBJ2-7, with D tentatively TRBD2 (6 bases). The V end was cut by 1 base, the J end by 2 bases, with 9 bases between. Per germline, CDR1 SEHNR and CDR2 FQNEAQ (reference sequence). This CDR3 is built from 14 residues. CDR3 residues: CASSLDGGAYEQYF. In DNA form, the CDR3 reads TGTGCCAGCAGCTTAGATGGCGGGGCCTACGAGCAGTACTTC.